This T cell receptor beta chain was sequenced in a study of blood T cell repertoires in COVID-19. Study background: The study drew acute and convalescent COVID-19 samples from the United States, Italy and Spain. PBMCs, B-cell-depleted T cells, or T cells were the source of the cDNA or gDNA that made up the material.

Trimming took 4 bases from V and 4 from J; bases not matched to a gene: 6. The germline CDR1 and CDR2 sequences are LNHDA and SQIVND (reference sequence). This CDR3 is 15 amino acids long. The repertoire was sequenced with immunoSEQ multiplex PCR; TCRdb's copy has only in-frame clones and lacks some. The sample has 200,000 or so clones; around nine tenths are singletons. The TCR comes from a man between 60 and 75 years old with acute or convalescent COVID-19. The specimen sequenced was peripheral blood. This chain joins TRBV19 and TRBJ2-5; the match to TRBD2 covers 10 bases. CDR3 sequence: CASSSQRGGRETQYF. DNA of the CDR3: TGTGCCAGTAGTAGTCAGCGGGGGGGCCGAGAGACCCAGTACTTC.